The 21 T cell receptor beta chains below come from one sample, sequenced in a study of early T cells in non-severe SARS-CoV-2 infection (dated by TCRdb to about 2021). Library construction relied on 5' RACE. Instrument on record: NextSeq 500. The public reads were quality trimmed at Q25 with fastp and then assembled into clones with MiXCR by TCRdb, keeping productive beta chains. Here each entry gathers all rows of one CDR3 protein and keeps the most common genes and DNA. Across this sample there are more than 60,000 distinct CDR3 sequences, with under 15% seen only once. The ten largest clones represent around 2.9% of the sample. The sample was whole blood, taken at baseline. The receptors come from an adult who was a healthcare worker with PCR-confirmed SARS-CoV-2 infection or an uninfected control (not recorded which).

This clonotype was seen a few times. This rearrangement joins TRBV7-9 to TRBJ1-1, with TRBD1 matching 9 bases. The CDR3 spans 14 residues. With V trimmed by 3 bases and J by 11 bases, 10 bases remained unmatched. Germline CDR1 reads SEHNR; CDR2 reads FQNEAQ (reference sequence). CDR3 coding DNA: TGTGCCAGCAGCTTTCTACTACAGGGGGCGCGTGCTTTCTTT. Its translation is CASSFLLQGARAFF.

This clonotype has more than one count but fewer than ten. The CDR3 here is CSARVQGAGELFF. The CDR3 bases are TGCAGTGCTAGAGTACAAGGGGCCGGGGAGCTGTTTTTT. The V call is TRBV20-1, the J call TRBJ2-2, with D possibly being TRBD1 (5 bases). This CDR3 region has 13 residues. The V end lost 1 base, the J end lost 6 bases, and 9 bases lay between the germline ends. Germline values: CDR1 DFQATT, CDR2 SNEGSKA (reference sequence).

DNA for the CDR3: TGTGCCAGCTCACAGCGGGACAAGTTGGGGGAGACCCAGTACTTC. Protein: CASSQRDKLGETQYF. The rearrangement joins TRBV18 to TRBJ2-5; a possible D gene is TRBD2 (7 bases). Trimming removed 4 bases from V and 5 bases from J, with 17 bases in between. The CDR3 sequence is 15 residues long. CDR1 is KGHSH, CDR2 LQKENI, per germline. The entire variable domain, with the rest obtained from reference TRBV18 and TRBJ2-5, is as follows: NAGVMQNPRHLVRRRGQEARLRCSPMKGHSHVYWYRQLPEEGLKFMVYLQKENIIDESGMPKERFSAEFPKEGPSILRIQQVVRGDSAAYFCASSQRDKLGETQYFGPGTRLLVL.

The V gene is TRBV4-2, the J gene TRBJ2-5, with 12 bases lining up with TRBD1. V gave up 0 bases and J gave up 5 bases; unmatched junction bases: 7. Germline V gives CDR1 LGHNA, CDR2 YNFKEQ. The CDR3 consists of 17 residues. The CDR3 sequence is CASSQEAGQGARETQYF. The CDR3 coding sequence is TGTGCCAGCAGCCAAGAAGCGGGACAGGGGGCAAGGGAGACCCAGTACTTC.

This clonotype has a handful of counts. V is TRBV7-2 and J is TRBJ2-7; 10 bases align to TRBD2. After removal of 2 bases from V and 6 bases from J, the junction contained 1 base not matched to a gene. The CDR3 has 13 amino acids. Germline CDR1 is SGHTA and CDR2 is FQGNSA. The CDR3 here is CASSLRLAGEQYF. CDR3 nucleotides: TGTGCCAGCAGCTTAAGACTAGCGGGCGAGCAGTACTTC.

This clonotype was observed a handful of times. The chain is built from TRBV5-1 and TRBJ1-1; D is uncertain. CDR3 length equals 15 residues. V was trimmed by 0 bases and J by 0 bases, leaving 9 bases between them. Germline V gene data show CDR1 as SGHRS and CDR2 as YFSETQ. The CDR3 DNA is TGCGCCAGCAGCTTGGCCGGTACGGTGAACACTGAAGCTTTCTTT. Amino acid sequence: CASSLAGTVNTEAFF.

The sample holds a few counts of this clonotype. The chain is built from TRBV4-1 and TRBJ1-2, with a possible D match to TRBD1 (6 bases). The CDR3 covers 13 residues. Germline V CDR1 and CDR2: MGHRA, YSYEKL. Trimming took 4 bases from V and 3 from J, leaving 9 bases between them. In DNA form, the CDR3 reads TGCGCCAGCAGCCGGGACATTGACTATGGCTACACCTTC. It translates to CASSRDIDYGYTF.

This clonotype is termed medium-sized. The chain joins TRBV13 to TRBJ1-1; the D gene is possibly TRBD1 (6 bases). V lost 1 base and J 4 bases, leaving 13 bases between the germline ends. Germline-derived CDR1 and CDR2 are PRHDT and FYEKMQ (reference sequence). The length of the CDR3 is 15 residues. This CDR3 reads CASSLEGGGVTEAFF. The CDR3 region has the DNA TGTGCCAGCAGCTTAGAAGGGGGAGGGGTCACTGAAGCTTTCTTT. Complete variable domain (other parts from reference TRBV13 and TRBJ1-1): AAGVIQSPRHLIKEKRETATLKCYPIPRHDTVYWYQQGPGQDPQFLISFYEKMQSDKGSIPDRFSAQQFSDYHSELNMSSLELGDSALYFCASSLEGGGVTEAFFGQGTRLTVV.

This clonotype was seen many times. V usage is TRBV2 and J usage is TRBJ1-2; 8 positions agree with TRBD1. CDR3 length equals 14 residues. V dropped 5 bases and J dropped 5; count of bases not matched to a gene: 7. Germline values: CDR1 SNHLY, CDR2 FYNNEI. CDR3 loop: CASSLDREGYGYTF. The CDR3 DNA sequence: TGTGCCAGCAGTTTGGACAGGGAGGGATATGGCTACACCTTC.

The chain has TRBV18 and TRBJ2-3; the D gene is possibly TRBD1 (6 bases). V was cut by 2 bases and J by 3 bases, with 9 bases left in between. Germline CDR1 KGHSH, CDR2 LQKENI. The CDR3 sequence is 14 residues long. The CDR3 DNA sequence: TGTGCCAGCTCACCAGGACAGCTAACAGATACGCAGTATTTT. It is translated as CASSPGQLTDTQYF.

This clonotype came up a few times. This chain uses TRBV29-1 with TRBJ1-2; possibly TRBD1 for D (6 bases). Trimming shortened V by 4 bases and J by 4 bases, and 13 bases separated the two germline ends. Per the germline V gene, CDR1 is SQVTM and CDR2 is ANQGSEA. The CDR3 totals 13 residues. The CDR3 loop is CSVVGGEVYGYTF. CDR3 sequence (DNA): TGCAGCGTTGTGGGGGGCGAGGTCTATGGCTACACCTTC. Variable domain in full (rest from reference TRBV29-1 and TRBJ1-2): SAVISQKPSRDICQRGTSLTIQCQVDSQVTMMFWYRQQPGQSLTLIATANQGSEATYESGFVIDKFPISRPNLTFSTLTVSNMSPEDSSIYLCSVVGGEVYGYTFGSGTRLTVV.

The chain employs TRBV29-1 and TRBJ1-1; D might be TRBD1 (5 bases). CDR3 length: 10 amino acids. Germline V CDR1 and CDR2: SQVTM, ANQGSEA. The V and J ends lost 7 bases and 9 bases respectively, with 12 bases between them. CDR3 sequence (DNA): TGCAGCGGACAACAGGAAAAAGCTTTCTTT. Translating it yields CSGQQEKAFF.

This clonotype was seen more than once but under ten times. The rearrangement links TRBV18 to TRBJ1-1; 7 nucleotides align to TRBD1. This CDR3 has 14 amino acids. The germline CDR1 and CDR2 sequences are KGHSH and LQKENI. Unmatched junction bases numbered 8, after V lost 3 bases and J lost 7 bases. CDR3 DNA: TGTGCCAGCTCACCCGGACAGGAAGAGCTTGAAGCTTTCTTT. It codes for CASSPGQEELEAFF.

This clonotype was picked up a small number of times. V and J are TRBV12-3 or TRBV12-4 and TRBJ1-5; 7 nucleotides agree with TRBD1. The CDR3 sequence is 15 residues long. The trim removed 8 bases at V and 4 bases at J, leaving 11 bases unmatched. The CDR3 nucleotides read TGTGCCAGCTGTTGTTCCGGGACAGCTAATCAGCCCCAGCATTTT. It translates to CASCCSGTANQPQHF.

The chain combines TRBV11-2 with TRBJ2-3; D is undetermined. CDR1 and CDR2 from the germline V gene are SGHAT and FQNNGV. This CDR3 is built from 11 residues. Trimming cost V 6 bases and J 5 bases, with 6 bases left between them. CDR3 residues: CASRKKDTQYF. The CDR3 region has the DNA TGTGCCAGCAGAAAGAAAGATACGCAGTATTTT.

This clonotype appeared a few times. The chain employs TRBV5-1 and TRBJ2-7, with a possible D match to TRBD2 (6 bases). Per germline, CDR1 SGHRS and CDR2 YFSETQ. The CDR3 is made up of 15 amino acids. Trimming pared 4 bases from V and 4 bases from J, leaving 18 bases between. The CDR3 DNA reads TGCGCCAGCAGCCAAGGTACTGGACTAAGATACGAGCAGTACTTC. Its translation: CASSQGTGLRYEQYF.

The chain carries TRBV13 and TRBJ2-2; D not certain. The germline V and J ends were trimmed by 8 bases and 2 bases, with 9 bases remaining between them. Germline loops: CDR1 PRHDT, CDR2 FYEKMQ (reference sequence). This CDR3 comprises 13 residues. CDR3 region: CASRQTNTGELFF. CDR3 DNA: TGTGCCAGCCGCCAGACCAACACCGGGGAGCTGTTTTTT. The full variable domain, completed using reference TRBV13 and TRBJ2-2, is AAGVIQSPRHLIKEKRETATLKCYPIPRHDTVYWYQQGPGQDPQFLISFYEKMQSDKGSIPDRFSAQQFSDYHSELNMSSLELGDSALYFCASRQTNTGELFFGEGSRLTVL.

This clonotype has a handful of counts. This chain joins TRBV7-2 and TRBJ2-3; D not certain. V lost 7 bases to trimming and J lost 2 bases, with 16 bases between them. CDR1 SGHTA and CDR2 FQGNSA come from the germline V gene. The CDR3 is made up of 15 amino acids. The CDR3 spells CASTPRPSPTDTQYF. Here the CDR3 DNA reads TGTGCCAGCACGCCACGGCCCTCGCCCACAGATACGCAGTATTTT.

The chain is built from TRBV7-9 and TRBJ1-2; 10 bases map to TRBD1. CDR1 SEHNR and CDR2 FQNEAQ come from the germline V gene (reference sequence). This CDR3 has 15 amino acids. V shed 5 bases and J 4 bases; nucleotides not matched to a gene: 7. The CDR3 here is CASSPGTGASYGYTF. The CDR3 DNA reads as TGTGCCAGCAGCCCCGGGACAGGGGCCTCCTATGGCTACACCTTC. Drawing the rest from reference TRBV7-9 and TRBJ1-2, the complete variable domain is DTGVSQNPRHKITKRGQNVTFRCDPISEHNRLYWYRQTLGQGPEFLTYFQNEAQLEKSRLLSDRFSAERPKGSFSTLEIQRTEQGDSAMYLCASSPGTGASYGYTFGSGTRLTVV.

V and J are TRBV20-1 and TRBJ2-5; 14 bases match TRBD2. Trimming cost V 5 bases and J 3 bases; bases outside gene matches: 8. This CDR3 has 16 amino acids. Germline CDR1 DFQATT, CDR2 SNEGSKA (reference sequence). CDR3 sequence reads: CSAQPGLAGGKETQYF. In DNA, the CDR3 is TGCAGTGCTCAACCCGGACTAGCGGGGGGCAAAGAGACCCAGTACTTC.

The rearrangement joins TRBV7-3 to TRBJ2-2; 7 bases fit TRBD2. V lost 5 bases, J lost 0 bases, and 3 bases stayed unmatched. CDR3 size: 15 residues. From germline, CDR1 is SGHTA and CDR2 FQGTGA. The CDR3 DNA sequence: TGTGCCAGCAGCGATGGACTAGCGAACACCGGGGAGCTGTTTTTT. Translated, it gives CASSDGLANTGELFF.